Presented here are 5 T cell receptor beta chains from one specimen sequenced in a study of T cells expressing NK-cell markers. Following a re-call of the 5' RACE reads, TCRdb has one entry per CDR3 protein and lacks DNA. The sample totals a few hundred thousand distinct CDR3 sequences; its top ten clones hold 5% to 5.5%. Sequenced material: blood T cells: a sorted CD56 or NKG2C T cell subset, CD4+ or CD8+ T cells, or bulk PBMC T cells (not recorded which). These receptors originate from a man aged 18-70 years in good health.

The chain joins TRBV20-1 to TRBJ2-1; checking the TCRdb D call of TRBD1 is not possible without DNA. Germline CDR1 reads DFQATT; CDR2 reads SNEGSKA (reference sequence). This CDR3 is 15 amino acids long. The chain's CDR3 is CSARDSGSGYNEQFF.

The chain couples TRBV7-8 to TRBJ1-1; no DNA is available, so the TRBD1 call from TCRdb remains unchecked. CDR3 size: 13 residues. Germline V gene sequence: CDR1 SGHVS, CDR2 FQNEAQ. CDR3 sequence: CASSLSGTGVAFF. The full variable domain, completed using reference TRBV7-8 and TRBJ1-1, is GAGVSQSPRYKVAKRGQDVALRCDPISGHVSLFWYQQALGQGPEFLTYFQNEAQLDKSGLPSDRFFAERPEGSVSTLKIQRTQQEDSAVYLCASSLSGTGVAFFGQGTRLTVV.

CDR3 protein: CASSPTSRAYEQYF. V and J are TRBV18 and TRBJ2-7; TCRdb's D call, TRBD1, is unchecked because there is no DNA. The V gene's germline CDR1 is KGHSH and CDR2 LQKENI. The CDR3 consists of 14 residues.

The chain recombines TRBV19 with TRBJ2-3; the D call of TRBD2 rests on TCRdb alone, since no DNA is present to check it. This CDR3 has 15 residues. CDR1 and CDR2 from the germline V gene are LNHDA and SQIVND (reference sequence). This CDR3 reads CASSIQGGFTDTQYF.

The J gene is TRBJ2-4, the V gene TRBV18; the TCRdb D gene call, TRBD1, has no DNA to confirm it. CDR1 is KGHSH and CDR2 is LQKENI in the germline V gene. CDR3 length: 14 amino acids. The CDR3 protein is CASSPTVRGDIQYF.